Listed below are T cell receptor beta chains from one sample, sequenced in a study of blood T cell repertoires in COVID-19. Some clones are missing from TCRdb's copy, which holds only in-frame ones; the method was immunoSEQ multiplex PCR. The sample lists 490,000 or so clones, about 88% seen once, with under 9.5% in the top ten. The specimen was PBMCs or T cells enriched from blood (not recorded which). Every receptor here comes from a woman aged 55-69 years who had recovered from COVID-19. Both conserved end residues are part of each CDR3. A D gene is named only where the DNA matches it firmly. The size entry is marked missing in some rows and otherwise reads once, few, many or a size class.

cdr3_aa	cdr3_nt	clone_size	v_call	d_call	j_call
CSVWRETQYF	TGCAGCGTATGGAGGGAGACCCAGTACTTC	-	TRBV29-1	-	TRBJ2-5
CASSLGPGSNYGYTF	TGCGCCAGCAGCTTGGGTCCGGGTTCGAACTATGGCTACACCTTC	-	TRBV5-1	-	TRBJ1-2
CASSIAGGYPYEQYF	TGTGCCAGTAGTATAGCTGGAGGGTACCCCTACGAGCAGTACTTC	-	TRBV19	-	TRBJ2-7
CASSALTITGREQYF	TGTGCCAGCAGCGCCTTGACGATAACAGGGAGAGAGCAGTACTTC	-	TRBV6-5	-	TRBJ2-7
CSARNTEAFF	TGCAGTGCTCGGAACACTGAAGCTTTCTTT	-	TRBV20-1	-	TRBJ1-1
CASSYPPRAEQYF	TGCGCCAGCAGCTACCCCCCGAGGGCCGAGCAGTACTTC	-	TRBV5-1	-	TRBJ2-7
CASSYLGGSFHTEAFF	TGTGCCAGCAGTTACTTGGGGGGTTCGTTTCACACTGAAGCTTTCTTT	few	TRBV6-6	-	TRBJ1-1
CSASWANEQFF	TGCAGTGCTAGCTGGGCGAATGAGCAGTTCTTC	once	TRBV20-1	-	TRBJ2-1
CASSQADRDSYNEQFF	TGCGCCAGCAGCCAAGCAGACCGGGACAGCTACAATGAGCAGTTCTTC	-	TRBV4-1	TRBD1	TRBJ2-1
CASSPKQGARTEAFF	TGCGCCAGCAGCCCCAAACAGGGGGCTAGAACTGAAGCTTTCTTT	-	TRBV5-1	TRBD1	TRBJ1-1
CAIAGTGGITEAFF	TGTGCCATCGCCGGAACAGGGGGGATAACTGAAGCTTTCTTT	-	TRBV10-3	TRBD1	TRBJ1-1
CASSPDRSLYF	TGTGCCAGCTCCCCGGACAGGTCCCTCTACTTC	-	TRBV18	TRBD1	TRBJ2-5
CASSEVVGQVEKLFF	TGTGCCAGCAGTGAAGTCGTGGGCCAAGTGGAAAAACTGTTTTTT	-	TRBV2	-	TRBJ1-4
CASSLRTSGEIYNEQFF	TGCGCCAGCAGCCTTCGGACTAGCGGGGAGATCTACAATGAGCAGTTCTTC	-	TRBV4-1	TRBD2	TRBJ2-1
CAISVGQYNEQFF	TGTGCCATCAGTGTGGGCCAGTACAATGAGCAGTTCTTC	-	TRBV10-3	-	TRBJ2-1
CASLRNLEAFF	TGTGCCAGCCTCAGGAACCTTGAAGCTTTCTTT	-	TRBV25-1	-	TRBJ1-1
CASSYSKGTGVVSGANVLTF	TGTGCCAGCAGTTACTCGAAGGGGACAGGGGTGGTGTCTGGGGCCAACGTCCTGACTTTC	-	TRBV6-2/TRBV6-3	TRBD1	TRBJ2-6
CATSDPTETDTQYF	TGTGCCACCAGTGATCCGACAGAAACAGATACGCAGTATTTT	-	TRBV24-1	-	TRBJ2-3
CASSYGGLGNQPQHF	TGTGCCAGCAGTTACGGAGGTTTGGGCAATCAGCCCCAGCATTTT	-	TRBV6-2/TRBV6-3	-	TRBJ1-5
CASSQGDRGPGGYTF	TGCGCCAGCAGCCAAGGCGACAGGGGGCCTGGTGGCTACACCTTC	-	TRBV4-1	TRBD1	TRBJ1-2
CASSSRGADTQYF	TGTGCCAGCAGCTCCCGGGGGGCAGATACGCAGTATTTT	once	TRBV9	TRBD2	TRBJ2-3
CASSRDRLAKNIQYF	TGTGCCAGCAGCCGGGACAGACTAGCCAAAAACATTCAGTACTTC	-	TRBV7-2	TRBD1	TRBJ2-4
CASMGDRGLQPQHF	TGTGCCAGCATGGGGGACAGGGGGCTTCAGCCCCAGCATTTT	-	TRBV2	TRBD1	TRBJ1-5
CASSRGQTSQETQYF	TGTGCCAGTAGTAGGGGACAGACGTCCCAAGAGACCCAGTACTTC	-	TRBV19	TRBD1	TRBJ2-5
CASSPGQANTGELFF	TGTGCCAGCTCACCTGGACAGGCGAACACCGGGGAGCTGTTTTTT	-	TRBV18	TRBD1	TRBJ2-2
CASSVSGGSSYNEQFF	TGTGCCAGCAGCGTTAGCGGGGGGAGCTCCTACAATGAGCAGTTCTTC	-	TRBV9	TRBD2	TRBJ2-1